What follows are 12 T cell receptor beta chains derived from one specimen sequenced in a study of blood T cell repertoires in COVID-19. Here immunoSEQ multiplex PCR was the method, and the copy in TCRdb shows in-frame clones only, minus some. The sample holds about 250,000 clones, roughly 88% seen once. Material for sequencing was peripheral blood. The receptor source for this set is a young woman with COVID-19, enrolled during active disease.

V is TRBV6-5 and J is TRBJ1-1; D gene uncertain. This CDR3 comprises 16 residues. With 2 bases removed from V and 4 bases from J, the gap between germline ends came to 17 bases. Germline V gene lookup returns CDR1 MNHEY and CDR2 SVGAGI. The DNA for the CDR3 is TGTGCCAGCAGTTACCGGTCCCCTTGGCGGGCCACTGAAGCTTTCTTT. Residues: CASSYRSPWRATEAFF.

This clone was observed a few times. The J gene is TRBJ1-2, the V gene TRBV5-1; D is unresolved. V was pared by 1 base and J by 5 bases, with 15 bases between. The CDR3 covers 15 residues. Germline V gene sequence: CDR1 SGHRS, CDR2 YFSETQ. The CDR3 here is CASSLLGEGEYGYTF. In nucleotides, the CDR3 is TGCGCCAGCAGCTTGTTGGGAGAGGGAGAGTATGGCTACACCTTC.

On this clone: At one end, the junction sequence differs from germline, possibly due to a read error. The chain recombines TRBV7-7 with TRBJ2-1; 9 bases match TRBD2. Germline V gene sequence: CDR1 SSHAT, CDR2 FNYEAQ (reference sequence). This CDR3 contains 15 residues. Here the CDR3 reads CASSLFSGSLYEQFF. CDR3 DNA: TGTGCTAGCAGCTTATTTAGCGGGAGTCTCTATGAGCAGTTCTTC.

The rearrangement uses TRBV23-1 and TRBJ2-7, with 11 bases fitting TRBD1. Being an ORF, TRBV23-1 has a function that is uncertain. With V trimmed by 2 bases and J by 2 bases, 17 bases remained unmatched. The CDR3 length is 20 residues. The chain's CDR3 is CASSQAVPEGGQGAAYEQYV. DNA for the CDR3: TGCGCCAGCAGTCAAGCGGTCCCTGAGGGAGGACAGGGGGCTGCCTACGAGCAGTACGTC.

This chain joins TRBV7-2 and TRBJ1-2; no clear D gene. V dropped 1 base and J dropped 0 bases, with 18 bases sitting between them. The germline V gene encodes CDR1 SGHTA and CDR2 FQGNSA. The CDR3 runs to 18 residues. Here the CDR3 DNA reads TGTGCCAGCAGCTTAGTGTCGGTGAGATACTCCTCTAACTATGGCTACACCTTC. Translated, it gives CASSLVSVRYSSNYGYTF.

The chain is built from TRBV7-2 and TRBJ2-7; 9 bases align to TRBD1. Losses at the gene ends were 4 bases for V and 3 bases for J; bases not matched to a gene: 4. This CDR3 spans 14 amino acids. Germline-derived CDR1 and CDR2 are SGHTA and FQGNSA. CDR3 sequence reads: CASSWRDRVYEQYF. CDR3 DNA: TGTGCCAGCAGCTGGCGGGACAGGGTCTACGAGCAGTACTTC.

This rearrangement joins TRBV5-6 to TRBJ2-7; maybe TRBD1 (6 bases). This CDR3 contains 14 residues. Germline-derived CDR1 and CDR2 are SGHDT and YYEEEE. V lost 4 bases, J lost 5 bases, and 16 bases lay in between. The CDR3 loop reads CASSLGPGHHEQYF. DNA of the CDR3: TGTGCCAGCAGCCTGGGACCGGGACACCACGAGCAGTACTTC.

The V gene is TRBV2, the J gene TRBJ2-4; D is perhaps TRBD2 (6 bases). Germline V lookup: CDR1 SNHLY, CDR2 FYNNEI. The CDR3 runs to 15 residues. Trimming removed 8 bases at V and 0 bases at J, with 14 bases between. CDR3 bases: TGTGCCAGCGCACGGGACTTCTTAGCCAAAAACATTCAGTACTTC. This codes for CASARDFLAKNIQYF.

V gene TRBV11-2 combines with J gene TRBJ2-5; 12 bases fit TRBD2. The CDR3 extends over 17 amino acids. V shed 4 bases, J shed 1 base, and the junction held 7 bases outside the gene matches. CDR1 SGHAT and CDR2 FQNNGV come from the germline V gene. DNA for the CDR3: TGTGCCAGCAGCTCAAAGACTAGCGGGGGCTTCCAAGAGACCCAGTACTTC. It codes for CASSSKTSGGFQETQYF.

The DNA for the CDR3 is TGTGCCAGCAGCTTGCTCTCGGCTAGCGGGTTGGATACGCAGTATTTT. Protein sequence: CASSLLSASGLDTQYF. This chain links TRBV5-4 with TRBJ2-3; 8 bases align to TRBD2. V was pared by 1 base and J by 6 bases, with 10 bases of the junction left unmatched. The CDR3 length is 16 residues. Germline assignment: CDR1 SGHNT and CDR2 YYREEE (reference sequence).

The V and J genes are TRBV6-6 and TRBJ1-5; 10 bases map to TRBD1. J was trimmed by 7 bases and V by 3 bases; bases with no gene match: 9. This CDR3 has 16 residues. From germline, CDR1 is MNHNY and CDR2 SVGAGI (reference sequence). This CDR3 reads CASSYGAGTGDQPQHF. The DNA of the CDR3 is TGTGCCAGCAGTTATGGGGCTGGGACAGGGGACCAGCCCCAGCATTTT.

CDR3 DNA: TGTGCCAGCAGTTACGGGTGGGGCAGCCAAGAGACCCAGTACTTC. It encodes CASSYGWGSQETQYF. This chain joins TRBV6-2 or TRBV6-3 and TRBJ2-5, with D possibly being TRBD1 (5 bases). V was clipped by 2 bases and J by 1 base, with 11 bases between them. The CDR3 spans 15 residues. The germline gives CDR1 MNHEY, CDR2 SVGEGT.